Each of the 6 T cell receptor beta chains below was sequenced from the same sample in a study of Tregs in tolerant kidney transplant recipients. The repertoire was sequenced with immunoSEQ multiplex PCR; TCRdb's copy has only in-frame clones and lacks some. The sample consists of just under 20,000 clones, about two thirds of them appearing once. These TCRs' antigens remain unknown. Sequencing was carried out using Tregs from blood cultured with allogeneic cells. All receptors come from a human donor in good health.

This clone was counted once. The V call is TRBV5-1, the J call TRBJ2-3; D gene unclear. In germline, CDR1 is SGHRS, CDR2 YFSETQ. V lost 3 bases, J lost 0 bases, and 8 bases lay in between. The CDR3 spans 14 residues. CDR3 sequence reads: CASSWVTSTDTQYF. DNA for the CDR3: TGCGCCAGCAGCTGGGTAACTAGCACAGATACGCAGTATTTT.

The gene calls are TRBV6-5 and TRBJ2-7; D ambiguous. The V and J ends lost 2 bases and 2 bases respectively, with 10 bases between them. The CDR3 loop spans 14 amino acids. Germline V gives CDR1 MNHEY, CDR2 SVGAGI. The CDR3 spells CASSYSDLTYEQYF. CDR3 bases: TGTGCCAGCAGTTACAGTGATCTAACCTACGAGCAGTACTTC.

For this clone: Other DNA sequences in this sample translate to the same CDR3. The rearrangement joins TRBV18 to TRBJ1-3; D uncertain. Germline V CDR1 and CDR2: KGHSH, LQKENI. Trimming removed 2 bases from V and 0 bases from J, with 5 bases in between. This CDR3 comprises 14 residues. As DNA, the CDR3 is TGTGCCAGCTCACCAAATGACTCTGGAAACACCATATATTTT. This gives the protein CASSPNDSGNTIYF. Supplemented by reference TRBV18 and TRBJ1-3, the full variable domain reads NAGVMQNPRHLVRRRGQEARLRCSPMKGHSHVYWYRQLPEEGLKFMVYLQKENIIDESGMPKERFSAEFPKEGPSILRIQQVVRGDSAAYFCASSPNDSGNTIYFGEGSWLTVV.

The chain employs TRBV4-1 and TRBJ2-7, with D unresolved. The germline gives CDR1 MGHRA, CDR2 YSYEKL. The CDR3 spans 11 residues. Trimming took off 4 bases at V and 7 bases at J, with 8 bases between the two ends. The CDR3, as DNA: TGCGCCAGCAGCCGATTTTTTGAGCAGTACTTC. Its protein is CASSRFFEQYF.

The chain links TRBV7-6 to TRBJ2-7; TRBD1 matches at 9 bases. Trimming took 5 bases from V and 5 from J; bases not matched to a gene: 10. Germline CDR1 SGHVS, CDR2 FNYEAQ. CDR3 length: 15 residues. The CDR3: CASSAPGQGLHEQYF. CDR3 DNA sequence: TGTGCCAGCAGCGCACCGGGACAGGGATTGCACGAGCAGTACTTC.

This clone showed up just a few times. V is TRBV11-2 and J is TRBJ2-1, with 10 bases lining up with TRBD2. Germline CDR1 SGHAT, CDR2 FQNNGV. Trimming cost V 5 bases and J 3 bases; bases outside gene matches: 7. CDR3 length equals 16 residues. CDR3 DNA: TGTGCCAGCAGCGTCACTAGCGGGGCCAACTACAATGAGCAGTTCTTC. The encoded protein is CASSVTSGANYNEQFF.